This is a list of T cell receptor beta chains from one sample in a study of cytomegalovirus exposure and HLA in healthy donors. TCRdb keeps only in-frame clones here, not all; method: immunoSEQ multiplex PCR. This sample has about 130,000 clones, with over 60% found just once. The source material was PBMCs. The receptor set was obtained from a female donor in good health and CMV-seronegative. Both conserved end residues are part of each CDR3. A D gene is named only where the DNA matches it firmly. For some rows the clone size is stated as once, few or many, or as a class when expanded; others skip it.

TRBJ2-3	NA	TRBD2	TRBV2	TGTGCCAGCAGTGGACTAGCGGGAGGTATAATTAGCACAGATACGCAGTATTTT	CASSGLAGGIISTDTQYF
TRBJ1-2	NA	NA	TRBV5-6	TGTGCCAGCGGGGGGACCGATGGCTACACCTTC	CASGGTDGYTF
TRBJ2-1	NA	NA	TRBV7-8	TGTGCCAGCAGCTTATTTGGCTTCTGGAATGAGCAGTTCTTC	CASSLFGFWNEQFF
TRBJ2-7	few	NA	TRBV10-1	TGCGCCAGCACTCGGGACATCGGCTTAGGGGAGCAGTACTTC	CASTRDIGLGEQYF
TRBJ2-4	NA	NA	TRBV4-1	TGCGCCAGCAGCCAAGATCGGAGGGTCTATGGCAAAAACATTCAGTACTTC	CASSQDRRVYGKNIQYF
TRBJ2-7	NA	TRBD1	TRBV6-1	TGTGCCAGCAGCCGACAGGGGTACGAGCAGTACTTC	CASSRQGYEQYF
TRBJ1-2	NA	NA	TRBV29-1	TGCAGCGTTGAAGACCAGAAGGACAGAGCTGGCTACACCTTC	CSVEDQKDRAGYTF
TRBJ1-2	NA	NA	TRBV7-8	TGTGCCAGCAGCTTAGGCGGCAGATACTTCTCTGGCTACACCTTC	CASSLGGRYFSGYTF
TRBJ1-3	once	NA	TRBV7-9	TGTGCCAGCAGCATCGGGGATTTGTCTGGAAACACCATATATTTT	CASSIGDLSGNTIYF
TRBJ1-3	NA	TRBD1	TRBV19	TGTGCCAGTAGTGCCCCCGGGACAGGTGGAAACACCATATATTTT	CASSAPGTGGNTIYF
TRBJ1-3	NA	TRBD1	TRBV10-3	TGTGCCATCAGTGCGCGGGGACAGTCTGGAAACACCATATATTTT	CAISARGQSGNTIYF
TRBJ2-6	once	NA	TRBV7-6	TGTGCCAGCAGCTTTCTAGCGAGGCACTCTGGGGCCAACGTCCTGACTTTC	CASSFLARHSGANVLTF
TRBJ1-6	NA	TRBD1	TRBV2	TGTGCCAGCAGCGCCCGACAGGGTCGATATAATTCACCCCTCCACTTT	CASSARQGRYNSPLHF
TRBJ2-3	NA	NA	TRBV7-8	TGTGCCAGCAGCCCCCCTATAGATACGCAGTATTTT	CASSPPIDTQYF
TRBJ1-2	NA	NA	TRBV6-5	TGTGCCAGCAGTTACTTTGGGGGGGACTATGGCTACACCTTC	CASSYFGGDYGYTF
TRBJ2-1	NA	NA	TRBV27	TGTGCCAGCAGTTTAACTCCTGGGAGAGATGAGCAGTTCTTC	CASSLTPGRDEQFF
TRBJ2-1	NA	NA	TRBV18	TGTGCCAGCTCACGAACGCTAACTTCCGATGGACTTTTCTTC	CASSRTLTSDGLFF